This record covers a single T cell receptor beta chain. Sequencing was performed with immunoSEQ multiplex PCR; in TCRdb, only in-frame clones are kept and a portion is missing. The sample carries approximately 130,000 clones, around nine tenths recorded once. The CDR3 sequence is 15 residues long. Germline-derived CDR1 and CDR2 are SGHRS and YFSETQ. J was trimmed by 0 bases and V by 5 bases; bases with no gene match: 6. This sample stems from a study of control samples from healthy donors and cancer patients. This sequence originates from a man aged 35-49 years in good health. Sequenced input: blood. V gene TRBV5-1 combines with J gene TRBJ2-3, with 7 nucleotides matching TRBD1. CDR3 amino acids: CASSSDRTSTDTQYF. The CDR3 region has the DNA TGCGCCAGCAGTTCGGACAGGACCAGCACAGATACGCAGTATTTT.